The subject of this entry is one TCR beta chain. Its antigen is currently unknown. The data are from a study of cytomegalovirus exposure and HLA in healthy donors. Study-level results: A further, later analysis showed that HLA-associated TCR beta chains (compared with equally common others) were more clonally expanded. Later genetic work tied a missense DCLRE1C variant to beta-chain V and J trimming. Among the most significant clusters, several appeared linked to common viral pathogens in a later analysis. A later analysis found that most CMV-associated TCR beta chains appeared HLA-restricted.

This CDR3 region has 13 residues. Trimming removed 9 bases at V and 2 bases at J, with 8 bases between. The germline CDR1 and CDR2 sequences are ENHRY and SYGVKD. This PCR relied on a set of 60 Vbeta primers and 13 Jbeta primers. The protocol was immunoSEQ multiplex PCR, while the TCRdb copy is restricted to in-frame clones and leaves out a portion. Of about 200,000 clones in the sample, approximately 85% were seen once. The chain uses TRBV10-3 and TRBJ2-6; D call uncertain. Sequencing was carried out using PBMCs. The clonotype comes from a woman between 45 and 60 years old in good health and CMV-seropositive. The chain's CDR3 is CAIQVAGANVLTF. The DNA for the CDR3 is TGTGCCATTCAGGTGGCTGGGGCCAACGTCCTGACTTTC.